These 5 T cell receptor beta chains were sequenced from one sample in a study of beta chain features in type 1 diabetes. The study reverse transcribed the entire isolated RNA, so it sequenced expressed TCRB transcripts. This table comes from immunoSEQ multiplex PCR, and its TCRdb copy is limited to in-frame clones, with some not included. The table has roughly 300,000 clones, 13% to 15% seen once. The source material was central memory CD4+ T cells from blood. All receptors come from a man aged 25 to 40 in good health.

This clone occurred a few times. The chain is built from TRBV30 and TRBJ1-1; D is unclear. V dropped 2 bases and J dropped 6 bases, with 7 bases sitting between them. This CDR3 has 11 amino acids. Germline V gene data show CDR1 as GTSNPN and CDR2 as SVGIG (reference sequence). Written as DNA, the CDR3 is TGTGCCTGGAGTAGGGTCGCTGAAGCTTTCTTT. Its translation: CAWSRVAEAFF.

The chain is built from TRBV7-9 and TRBJ1-6; D is ambiguous. Trimming pared 3 bases from V and 9 bases from J, leaving 12 bases between. There are 14 residues in the CDR3. Germline V gene sequence: CDR1 SEHNR, CDR2 FQNEAQ (reference sequence). DNA for the CDR3: TGTGCCAGCAGCTTCAGAGAGGTTACTTCACCCCTCCACTTT. This gives the protein CASSFREVTSPLHF. Variable domain in full (rest from reference TRBV7-9 and TRBJ1-6): DTGVSQNPRHKITKRGQNVTFRCDPISEHNRLYWYRQTLGQGPEFLTYFQNEAQLEKSRLLSDRFSAERPKGSFSTLEIQRTEQGDSAMYLCASSFREVTSPLHFGNGTRLTVT.

The rearrangement joins TRBV29-1 to TRBJ1-3; 7 nucleotides match TRBD1. The CDR3 extends over 14 amino acids. The ends lost 4 bases at V and 2 bases at J; junction bases unmatched: 5. The germline CDR1 and CDR2 sequences are SQVTM and ANQGSEA. The CDR3, as DNA: TGCAGCGTTGGCGACAGGGCGACTGGAAACACCATATATTTT. This translates into CSVGDRATGNTIYF.

There are a few counts of this clone. The chain recombines TRBV10-1 with TRBJ2-7; 8 positions match TRBD2. This CDR3 contains 9 residues. Trimming took 6 bases from V and 11 from J; bases not matched to a gene: 0. Germline loops: CDR1 WNHNN, CDR2 SYGVQD (reference sequence). The CDR3 region is CASRLAEYV. In DNA, the CDR3 is TGCGCCAGCAGACTAGCGGAGTACGTC.

This clone was detected ten times or more. The chain uses TRBV21-1 and TRBJ2-1; TRBD2 was called by the table and not checked on the DNA. TRBV21-1 is a known pseudogene. This CDR3 spans 14 amino acids. The CDR3 DNA reads as TGTGCCAGCAGCAAAGATGGACTCTCCAATGAGCAGTTCTTC. Amino acids: CASSKDGLSNEQFF.